These 26 T cell receptor beta chains share one sample of origin, sequenced in a study of cytomegalovirus exposure and HLA in healthy donors. The PCR used 60 Vbeta and 13 Jbeta primers. Measured with immunoSEQ multiplex PCR; TCRdb has only the in-frame clones, and not every one. The data show fewer than 200,000 clones, about 65% seen once. The specimen was PBMCs. The receptor source for this set is a woman aged 25 to 39 in good health and CMV-seronegative.

V gene TRBV25-1 combines with J gene TRBJ2-1, with D unresolved. The CDR3 spans 13 residues. CDR1 is MGHDK, CDR2 SYGVNS, per germline. V gave up 0 bases and J gave up 9 bases, with 9 bases separating them. The CDR3 here is CASSEYAATEQFF. The CDR3 nucleotides read TGTGCCAGCAGTGAATATGCGGCGACTGAGCAGTTCTTC.

V and J are TRBV7-9 and TRBJ2-5; perhaps TRBD2 as D (6 bases). This CDR3 spans 14 amino acids. Germline CDR1 reads SEHNR; CDR2 reads FQNEAQ (reference sequence). With 5 bases removed from V and 0 bases from J, the gap between germline ends came to 10 bases. CDR3 coding DNA: TGTGCCAGCAGCCCCGGGGGACACCAAGAGACCCAGTACTTC. Its translation: CASSPGGHQETQYF.

CDR3 sequence reads: CASSAWTGSGSPLHF. The CDR3 DNA sequence: TGTGCCAGCAGTGCCTGGACAGGGTCCGGCTCACCCCTCCACTTT. This sequence joins TRBV28 and TRBJ1-6; 8 bases align to TRBD1. Germline-derived CDR1 and CDR2 are MDHEN and SYDVKM. CDR3 size: 15 residues. V was clipped by 5 bases and J by 10 bases; unmatched bases: 10.

In regard to this clone: Distinct nucleotide sequences in the sample also encode this CDR3. This rearrangement joins TRBV12-5 to TRBJ1-5, with D possibly TRBD1 on 6 matching bases. The length of the CDR3 is 14 residues. The V and J ends lost 7 bases and 0 bases respectively, with 10 bases between them. Germline CDR1 reads LGHNT; CDR2 reads FRNRAP. The chain's CDR3 is CASARDTSNQPQHF. In DNA form, the CDR3 reads TGTGCTAGTGCCCGGGACACTAGCAATCAGCCCCAGCATTTT.

This rearrangement joins TRBV5-5 to TRBJ2-7; possibly TRBD1 for D (5 bases). CDR3 length: 15 amino acids. Germline CDR1 reads SGHKS; CDR2 reads YYEKEE (reference sequence). The V gene lost 1 base and the J gene lost 2 bases, with 13 bases spanning the gap. In DNA form, the CDR3 reads TGTGCCAGCAGCTTGAATCAGGGTTTCGCCTACGAGCAGTACTTC. Its translation: CASSLNQGFAYEQYF.

The chain employs TRBV5-5 and TRBJ1-2; a weak D match, TRBD1 (5 bases). With 3 bases removed from V and 5 bases from J, the gap between germline ends came to 29 bases. The germline gives CDR1 SGHKS, CDR2 YYEKEE (reference sequence). This CDR3 spans 19 amino acids. CDR3 coding DNA: TGTGCCAGCAGCTGGGGGTTGGTTGTGCGGGACGCCTTTGGGTATGGCTACACCTTC. It yields the protein CASSWGLVVRDAFGYGYTF.

This clone was observed a few times. CDR3 nucleotides: TGTGCCAGCATCTTGGGGGGGCGAGGCGGGGAGCTGTTTTTT. Amino acids: CASILGGRGGELFF. The chain uses TRBV28 and TRBJ2-2, with D tentatively TRBD2 (7 bases). The CDR3 length is 14 residues. The V gene's germline CDR1 is MDHEN and CDR2 SYDVKM. V shed 7 bases and J shed 7 bases, with 16 bases lying between them.

This sequence joins TRBV15 and TRBJ2-2; 7 bases are a match to TRBD2. V lost 0 bases, J lost 4 bases, and 5 bases stayed unmatched. This CDR3 is built from 16 residues. Germline V gene data show CDR1 as LNHNV and CDR2 as YYDKDF (reference sequence). CDR3 amino acids: CATSREREMITGELFF. The CDR3 bases are TGTGCCACCAGCAGAGAGCGGGAGATGATCACCGGGGAGCTGTTTTTT. The full variable domain, with the rest looked up from reference TRBV15 and TRBJ2-2, is DAMVIQNPRYQVTQFGKPVTLSCSQTLNHNVMYWYQQKSSQAPKLLFHYYDKDFNNEADTPDNFQSRRPNTSFCFLDIRSPGLGDTAMYLCATSREREMITGELFFGEGSRLTVL.

The chain couples TRBV5-1 to TRBJ2-3; D is possibly TRBD1 (5 bases). This CDR3 has 15 amino acids. Germline V gene data show CDR1 as SGHRS and CDR2 as YFSETQ. V was shortened by 4 bases and J by 0 bases, with 12 bases between the two germline ends. CDR3 DNA: TGCGCCAGCAGCGGCAGGGCCCTTAGCACAGATACGCAGTATTTT. Protein product: CASSGRALSTDTQYF.

The J gene is TRBJ2-7, the V gene TRBV6-4; 8 positions agree with TRBD2. The germline V gene has CDR1 MRHNA and CDR2 SNTAGT. The CDR3 has 15 amino acids. Trimming cost V 4 bases and J 3 bases; bases outside gene matches: 8. In DNA, the CDR3 is TGTGCCAGCAGTGCCGGGGAGCGGGAGATCTACGAGCAGTACTTC. This codes for CASSAGEREIYEQYF.

This rearrangement joins TRBV7-9 to TRBJ2-1; 7 nucleotides agree with TRBD2. Trimming at V came to 2 bases and at J to 9 bases, leaving 10 bases not matched to a gene. Germline V CDR1 and CDR2: SEHNR, FQNEAQ (reference sequence). The CDR3 extends over 15 amino acids. The CDR3 DNA is TGTGCCAGCAGCTTAAGGGACGCGGGAGCTGGTGAGCAGTTCTTC. This sequence encodes CASSLRDAGAGEQFF.

The gene calls are TRBV11-1 and TRBJ1-1, with D unclear. V was cut by 1 base and J by 3 bases, with 6 bases left in between. Germline V CDR1 and CDR2: SGHAT, FQDESV (reference sequence). This CDR3 comprises 13 residues. The CDR3 DNA sequence: TGTGCCAGCAGCTTAGACGGGTACACTGAAGCTTTCTTT. Encoded protein: CASSLDGYTEAFF.

The rearrangement links TRBV5-4 to TRBJ2-6; possible D gene TRBD1, 6 bases. The CDR3 contains 16 residues. Germline V CDR1 and CDR2: SGHNT, YYREEE (reference sequence). Trimming removed 1 base at V and 2 bases at J, with 10 bases between. Here the CDR3 DNA reads TGTGCCAGCAGCTTGTTACAGGGACCTGGGGCCAACGTCCTGACTTTC. The encoded protein is CASSLLQGPGANVLTF.

J is TRBJ2-5 and V is TRBV11-1; TRBD2 aligns across 8 bases. Germline trimming cut 0 bases from V and 5 bases from J; bases unmatched to any gene: 5. The CDR3 spans 15 residues. Per germline, CDR1 SGHAT and CDR2 FQDESV (reference sequence). CDR3 DNA: TGTGCCAGCAGCTTAGCCGGGAGGGCCCTTGAGACCCAGTACTTC. Residues: CASSLAGRALETQYF.

This chain joins TRBV6-1 and TRBJ2-1, with TRBD1 identical over 7 bases. V shed 10 bases, J shed 6 bases, and the junction held 6 bases outside the gene matches. The CDR3 is made up of 12 amino acids. CDR1 and CDR2 from the germline V gene are MNHNS and SASEGT. In DNA form, the CDR3 reads TGTGCCACCCACAGGGGTGGCAATGAGCAGTTCTTC. Its protein product is CATHRGGNEQFF.

J is TRBJ2-7 and V is TRBV30; 11 positions agree with TRBD1. With V trimmed by 2 bases and J by 3 bases, 6 bases remained unmatched. Germline V gives CDR1 GTSNPN, CDR2 SVGIG (reference sequence). The CDR3 has 15 residues. The CDR3 DNA is TGTGCCTGGAGTAGACGCGGGACAGGGGGCTACGAGCAGTACTTC. The encoded protein is CAWSRRGTGGYEQYF.

The chain links TRBV11-1 to TRBJ2-3; 9 bases are shared with TRBD2. In germline, CDR1 is SGHAT, CDR2 FQDESV (reference sequence). The CDR3 has 17 residues. With 5 bases clipped from V and 7 bases from J, the junction kept 16 bases outside the gene matches. The CDR3 region has the DNA TGTGCCAGCAGCCCCCCTCGAGGCGGGAGGGGAGTTTATACGCAGTATTTT. Residues: CASSPPRGGRGVYTQYF.

CDR3 sequence (DNA): TGTGCCAGCAGCTTAGTTCGGGAGGTCATGTACCAAGAGACCCAGTACTTC. It is translated as CASSLVREVMYQETQYF. The chain combines TRBV7-2 with TRBJ2-5, with 7 bases identical to TRBD2. Per the germline V gene, CDR1 is SGHTA and CDR2 is FQGNSA. The V segment lost 1 base and the J segment 0 bases; nucleotides outside the gene matches: 8. The CDR3 is 17 amino acids.

The rearrangement uses TRBV5-6 and TRBJ2-7; 8 nucleotides align to TRBD2. The CDR3 sequence is 15 residues long. From germline, CDR1 is SGHDT and CDR2 YYEEEE. The J segment lost 3 bases and the V segment lost 6 bases, leaving 11 bases of the junction unmatched. The CDR3 sequence: CASTMRRLAGYEQYF. For the CDR3, the DNA is TGTGCCAGCACCATGAGGCGTCTAGCGGGCTACGAGCAGTACTTC.

The rearrangement links TRBV19 to TRBJ1-3; D gene uncertain. Germline V gene data show CDR1 as LNHDA and CDR2 as SQIVND (reference sequence). The CDR3 totals 13 residues. V shed 10 bases and J shed 1 base, with 11 bases lying between them. The CDR3 DNA reads TGTGCCACCCGTCTCGGGTCTGGAAACACCATATATTTT. It translates to CATRLGSGNTIYF.

J is TRBJ2-7 and V is TRBV14, with D perhaps TRBD1 (5 bases). The V gene lost 6 bases and the J gene lost 4 bases, with 16 bases spanning the gap. Germline loops: CDR1 SGHDN, CDR2 FVKESK. This CDR3 region has 14 residues. The CDR3 is CASSSFLQAYEQYF. The CDR3 DNA reads TGTGCCAGCAGTAGTTTCCTACAGGCGTACGAGCAGTACTTC.

The CDR3 loop reads CASCREVSGNTIYF. CDR3 bases: TGTGCGTCGTGCAGGGAGGTCTCTGGAAACACCATATATTTT. The V gene is TRBV28, the J gene TRBJ1-3; D perhaps matches TRBD1 (5 bases). This CDR3 has 14 amino acids. Germline assignment: CDR1 MDHEN and CDR2 SYDVKM.

The chain recombines TRBV30 with TRBJ2-2; 9 nucleotides line up with TRBD2. Germline lookup yields CDR1 GTSNPN and CDR2 SVGIG (reference sequence). There are 13 residues in the CDR3. V lost 5 bases and J lost 7; bases outside the gene matches: 5. The CDR3 DNA reads TGTGCCTGGGGGACTAGCCGGGGCGGGGAGCTGTTTTTT. It specifies CAWGTSRGGELFF.

The sample holds a few counts of this clone. The chain combines TRBV6-4 with TRBJ2-3; the match to TRBD2 covers 10 bases. The length of the CDR3 is 15 residues. Germline V gene data show CDR1 as MRHNA and CDR2 as SNTAGT. V was pared by 5 bases and J by 4 bases, with 6 bases of the junction left unmatched. The CDR3 here is CASSPTSGESDTQYF. The CDR3 nucleotides are TGTGCCAGCAGTCCTACTAGCGGGGAATCAGATACGCAGTATTTT.

The genes are TRBV6-5 and TRBJ2-2, with 9 bases that match TRBD2. CDR1 is MNHEY, CDR2 SVGAGI, per germline. Germline trimming cut 3 bases from V and 4 bases from J; bases unmatched to any gene: 6. The CDR3 is 16 residues long. DNA for the CDR3: TGTGCCAGCAGTTATAGCGGGAGAGGATCCACCGGGGAGCTGTTTTTT. It translates to CASSYSGRGSTGELFF.

This rearrangement joins TRBV5-6 to TRBJ2-7; 7 bases are a match to TRBD1. The CDR3 has 15 amino acids. The germline V gene encodes CDR1 SGHDT and CDR2 YYEEEE. V lost 1 base and J lost 6; bases outside the gene matches: 10. DNA of the CDR3: TGTGCCAGCAGCTTGTTGACAGGGCAGGCGCGCGAGCAGTACTTC. Encoded protein: CASSLLTGQAREQYF.